This passage covers 27 T cell receptor beta chains from one sample sequenced in a study of T cell responses to AZD1222 COVID-19 vaccine. Only in-frame clones appear in the TCRdb table, and some are missing; sequencing was by immunoSEQ multiplex PCR. Of over 100,000 clones detected, around 90% appear once; the ten largest clones hold 2% to 3%. Sequenced here: peripheral blood, sampled 28 days after the second AZD1222 dose. These TCRs come from an adult who received the AZD1222 COVID-19 vaccine.

This chain joins TRBV3-1 (or the pseudogene TRBV3-2) and TRBJ2-7; 8 bases are a match to TRBD2. CDR3 length: 13 residues. The germline CDR1 and CDR2 sequences are LGHDT and YNNKEL (reference sequence). Trimming took 6 bases from V and 4 from J; bases not matched to a gene: 5. In DNA, the CDR3 is TGTGCCAGCAGAGGAGCGGGGGTGTACGAGCAGTACTTC. It yields the protein CASRGAGVYEQYF.

The chain joins TRBV7-2 to TRBJ1-5, with D perhaps matching TRBD1 (5 bases). This CDR3 is built from 16 residues. Trimming cost V 4 bases and J 0 bases, with 13 bases left between them. Germline V gives CDR1 SGHTA, CDR2 FQGNSA. The chain's CDR3 is CASSSRDSYSNQPQHF. The CDR3 DNA is TGTGCCAGCAGCTCCCGGGACTCATATAGCAATCAGCCCCAGCATTTT.

The gene calls are TRBV18 and TRBJ2-6; no definite D call. The V and J ends lost 3 bases and 4 bases respectively, with 10 bases between them. The length of the CDR3 is 15 residues. Germline V gene data show CDR1 as KGHSH and CDR2 as LQKENI. CDR3 in DNA: TGTGCCAGCTCACCCGACGAGTTAGGGGCCAACGTCCTGACTTTC. Its protein product is CASSPDELGANVLTF.

The J gene is TRBJ2-3, the V gene TRBV6-5; possibly TRBD1 for D (6 bases). Trimming took 4 bases from V and 1 from J, leaving 9 bases between them. CDR3 length: 14 amino acids. Germline V CDR1 and CDR2: MNHEY, SVGAGI. The CDR3 bases are TGTGCCAGCAGTTCCAACAGGGGCACAGATACGCAGTATTTT. This gives the protein CASSSNRGTDTQYF.

The rearrangement links TRBV5-1 to TRBJ1-6, with 9 bases matching TRBD1. Germline V gives CDR1 SGHRS, CDR2 YFSETQ. CDR3 length equals 14 residues. J gave up 9 bases and V 5 bases, and 6 bases lay outside the gene matches. The CDR3 DNA reads as TGCGCCAGCAGGCACGGGGACAGGGCTTCACCCCTCCACTTT. Translated, it gives CASRHGDRASPLHF.

Worth noting for this clone: The same CDR3 can be traced to other DNA sequences in this sample. The chain has TRBV7-2 and TRBJ2-7, with D perhaps TRBD2 (5 bases). Germline-derived CDR1 and CDR2 are SGHTA and FQGNSA. V dropped 2 bases and J dropped 4 bases, with 6 bases sitting between them. The CDR3 is 12 amino acids. CDR3 amino acids: CASSLSGYEQYF. The CDR3 nucleotides read TGTGCCAGCAGCTTAAGCGGATACGAGCAGTACTTC.

This clone occurred once. This rearrangement joins TRBV4-1 to TRBJ2-1; 11 nucleotides agree with TRBD2. The CDR3 has 18 amino acids. Germline loops: CDR1 MGHRA, CDR2 YSYEKL. The ends lost 0 bases at V and 4 bases at J; junction bases unmatched: 8. The CDR3 sequence is CASSQDFRLAGKYNEQFF. The CDR3 coding sequence is TGCGCCAGCAGCCAAGATTTCCGACTAGCGGGGAAGTACAATGAGCAGTTCTTC.

This rearrangement joins TRBV6-1 to TRBJ2-2, with TRBD1 matching over 10 bases. The V gene's germline CDR1 is MNHNS and CDR2 SASEGT. The CDR3 consists of 16 residues. Trimming removed 2 bases from V and 4 bases from J; junction bases left unmatched: 4. CDR3 DNA sequence: TGTGCCAGCAGTGAATCGGGACAGGGGCCCACCGGGGAGCTGTTTTTT. It specifies CASSESGQGPTGELFF.

The gene calls are TRBV7-2 and TRBJ1-2, with 10 positions matching TRBD1. Germline-derived CDR1 and CDR2 are SGHTA and FQGNSA. The CDR3 consists of 17 residues. With 0 bases clipped from V and 2 bases from J, the junction kept 6 bases outside the gene matches. CDR3 sequence: CASSLAGGTGDNYGYTF. CDR3 bases: TGTGCCAGCAGCTTAGCGGGGGGGACAGGGGACAACTATGGCTACACCTTC.

The chain combines TRBV6-5 with TRBJ2-3; TRBD2 might be the D (5 bases). V lost 0 bases to trimming and J lost 4 bases, with 11 bases between them. The germline V gene has CDR1 MNHEY and CDR2 SVGAGI. The CDR3 loop spans 15 amino acids. Written as DNA, the CDR3 is TGTGCCAGCAGTTACTCCAGAGCCGGGGCAGATACGCAGTATTTT. Translation: CASSYSRAGADTQYF.

The chain links TRBV29-1 to TRBJ1-2; TRBD1 aligns across 9 bases. Trimming took 7 bases from V and 8 from J; bases not matched to a gene: 5. In germline, CDR1 is SQVTM, CDR2 ANQGSEA. The CDR3 runs 11 residues. The CDR3 bases are TGCAGCGGGGACAGGGAGGGCGGCTACACCTTC. Translation: CSGDREGGYTF.

The rearrangement uses TRBV4-1 and TRBJ1-2; D gene uncertain. CDR3 length equals 15 residues. Germline V CDR1 and CDR2: MGHRA, YSYEKL. V shed 0 bases and J shed 4 bases, with 12 bases lying between them. The CDR3 sequence is CASSQDHQILYGYTF. The CDR3 coding sequence is TGCGCCAGCAGCCAAGATCATCAGATACTCTATGGCTACACCTTC.

The rearrangement uses TRBV15 and TRBJ1-2; D remains ambiguous. The CDR3 loop spans 13 amino acids. Germline V gene lookup returns CDR1 LNHNV and CDR2 YYDKDF (reference sequence). The V end lost 4 bases, the J end lost 7 bases, and 13 bases lay between the germline ends. CDR3 DNA: TGTGCCACCAGCACTCCGGGTCCCTTTGGCTACACCTTC. This translates into CATSTPGPFGYTF.

V gene TRBV4-2 combines with J gene TRBJ2-1; tentative D call: TRBD2 (5 bases). Germline lookup yields CDR1 LGHNA and CDR2 YNFKEQ. The CDR3 runs to 15 residues. V was pared by 0 bases and J by 7 bases, with 13 bases between. The CDR3 sequence: CASSQDGISENEQFF. The CDR3 DNA sequence: TGTGCCAGCAGCCAAGATGGGATTAGCGAGAATGAGCAGTTCTTC.

This chain links TRBV5-1 with TRBJ2-1, with 7 positions matching TRBD1. This CDR3 has 14 residues. V lost 3 bases and J lost 4; bases outside the gene matches: 4. The germline V gene has CDR1 SGHRS and CDR2 YFSETQ. CDR3: CASSSPGGYNEQFF. CDR3 nucleotide sequence: TGCGCCAGCAGCTCGCCAGGGGGTTACAATGAGCAGTTCTTC.

This chain uses TRBV7-2 with TRBJ2-3, with 14 nucleotides matching TRBD2. V shed 4 bases, J shed 3 bases, and the junction held 3 bases outside the gene matches. The length of the CDR3 is 16 residues. Germline assignment: CDR1 SGHTA and CDR2 FQGNSA. In DNA, the CDR3 is TGTGCCAGCAGCTCGGGACTAGCGGGGGAGACAGATACGCAGTATTTT. The encoded protein is CASSSGLAGETDTQYF.

The chain joins TRBV7-8 to TRBJ1-1; D gene ambiguous. CDR3 size: 14 residues. Germline CDR1 SGHVS, CDR2 FQNEAQ. V was shortened by 1 base and J by 3 bases, with 9 bases between the two germline ends. The CDR3 protein is CASSLEGGDTEAFF. The CDR3 nucleotides are TGTGCCAGCAGCTTAGAAGGCGGGGACACTGAAGCTTTCTTT.

This CDR3 reads CASSYSQAGYYGYTF. The CDR3 bases are TGTGCCAGCAGTTACTCCCAAGCCGGTTACTATGGCTACACCTTC. The rearrangement links TRBV6-2 or TRBV6-3 to TRBJ1-2; the D is unclear. This CDR3 region has 15 residues. With 0 bases removed from V and 3 bases from J, the gap between germline ends came to 11 bases. Per the germline V gene, CDR1 is MNHEY and CDR2 is SVGEGT.

The CDR3: CASSLDLYGPGGQFF. CDR3 nucleotides: TGTGCCAGCAGCTTAGATCTTTATGGCCCCGGGGGGCAGTTCTTC. This sequence joins TRBV7-2 and TRBJ2-1, with TRBD2 as a possible D gene (6 bases). CDR1 is SGHTA and CDR2 is FQGNSA in the germline V gene. The CDR3 has 15 amino acids. Trimming removed 1 base at V and 12 bases at J, with 19 bases between.

This clone appeared a single time. This rearrangement joins TRBV5-1 to TRBJ1-6, with 7 nucleotides matching TRBD1. CDR1 is SGHRS, CDR2 YFSETQ, per germline. This CDR3 contains 14 residues. The V gene end was trimmed by 4 bases and the J gene end by 7 bases; junction bases not matched to a gene: 5. DNA of the CDR3: TGCGCCAGCAGCGTTAGGGGGCAAAATTCACCCCTCCACTTT. Translation: CASSVRGQNSPLHF.

This rearrangement joins TRBV2 to TRBJ1-1; D is possibly TRBD1 (5 bases). Trimming pared 3 bases from V and 4 bases from J, leaving 18 bases between. From germline, CDR1 is SNHLY and CDR2 FYNNEI. This CDR3 is built from 16 residues. This CDR3 is CASSEGQGLPLTEAFF. CDR3 bases: TGTGCCAGCAGTGAGGGGCAGGGACTACCCCTCACTGAAGCTTTCTTT.

The genes are TRBV4-1 and TRBJ1-1; D is ambiguous. This CDR3 is built from 14 residues. V was pared by 1 base and J by 3 bases, with 9 bases between. Germline V gene lookup returns CDR1 MGHRA and CDR2 YSYEKL. Here the CDR3 DNA reads TGCGCCAGCAGCCAAGGATGGCGGGACACTGAAGCTTTCTTT. Encoded protein: CASSQGWRDTEAFF.

The V gene is TRBV12-3 or TRBV12-4, the J gene TRBJ2-2; D remains unclear. The CDR3 runs to 13 residues. With 6 bases removed from V and 6 bases from J, the gap between germline ends came to 11 bases. The CDR3 region has the DNA TGTGCCAGCAGCCCACGGGTCGCCGGGGAGCTGTTTTTT. This encodes CASSPRVAGELFF.

V gene TRBV12-3 or TRBV12-4 combines with J gene TRBJ1-2; TRBD1 matches 8 bases. The CDR3 covers 13 residues. Germline trimming cut 6 bases from V and 2 bases from J; bases unmatched to any gene: 2. CDR3 amino acids: CASSGQGNYGYTF. DNA of the CDR3: TGTGCCAGCAGCGGACAGGGAAACTATGGCTACACCTTC.

The CDR3, as DNA: TGTGCCAGCTCACCCTCCCGGAGCTACTACCAAGAGACCCAGTACTTC. It is translated as CASSPSRSYYQETQYF. The V and J genes are TRBV18 and TRBJ2-5; D not certain. Trimming left V 3 bases short and J 0 bases short, with 14 bases between. CDR3 length: 16 amino acids. Germline V gene sequence: CDR1 KGHSH, CDR2 LQKENI. The complete variable domain, with remaining parts taken from reference TRBV18 and TRBJ2-5, reads NAGVMQNPRHLVRRRGQEARLRCSPMKGHSHVYWYRQLPEEGLKFMVYLQKENIIDESGMPKERFSAEFPKEGPSILRIQQVVRGDSAAYFCASSPSRSYYQETQYFGPGTRLLVL.

This chain uses TRBV2 with TRBJ1-6; TRBD1 is a possible D gene (6 bases). Trimming pared 6 bases from V and 8 bases from J, leaving 23 bases between. This CDR3 comprises 17 residues. Germline V gives CDR1 SNHLY, CDR2 FYNNEI. The DNA for the CDR3 is TGTGCCAGCAGCCCCTCTCGTTCAGGGGCGAGGGATTCACCCCTCCACTTT. This encodes CASSPSRSGARDSPLHF.

V is TRBV2 and J is TRBJ2-1; 12 bases match TRBD2. With 4 bases clipped from V and 4 bases from J, the junction kept 5 bases outside the gene matches. CDR1 is SNHLY, CDR2 FYNNEI, per germline. CDR3 length: 16 residues. CDR3 in DNA: TGTGCCAGCAGTGGGCTAGCGGGGGGGCAATACAATGAGCAGTTCTTC. Protein product: CASSGLAGGQYNEQFF.